The sequence of this T cell receptor (beta chain) was determined in a study of T cell changes during pregnancy in multiple sclerosis (dated by TCRdb to the late 2010s). Turning to the overall study: Changes in the T cell repertoire over the course of pregnancy were examined in this study in women with multiple sclerosis.

In the case of this clone: No cognate antigen has been identified for it. Per-base quality was not reported, and no clone a single base away is much larger than it.

Receptor amplification or capture employed the immunoSEQ multiplex PCR assay. TCRdb provides this immuneACCESS table in a form limited to in-frame rearrangements. Some clones are lacking; in checked studies, under half of them reflect an unresolved V gene, and why the rest are absent is not known. The sample contains more than 35,000 clones, 85% to 95% of them found a single time. Of the sample, about 9% is held by the ten largest clones. Trimming removed 1 base from V and 2 bases from J, leaving 14 bases between the germline ends. Including the terminal cysteine and phenylalanine, the CDR3 comprises 17 residues. Only the CDR3 DNA is retained, 51 bases long and in frame from the first base. Sequences SGHTA (CDR1) and FQGNSA (CDR2) are obtained from the germline V gene.

The sequence was collected from a female donor with multiple sclerosis, enrolled in a pregnancy study. The chain joins TRBV7-2 to TRBJ2-2; the D gene is perhaps TRBD2, from 6 matching bases. Here the sequenced sample was CD8+ T cells from peripheral blood mononuclear cells, taken in the third trimester of pregnancy. The DNA reads TGTGCCAGCAGCTTAGGAATGGGCGGGGTCAACACCGGGGAGCTGTTTTTT. This is translated as CASSLGMGGVNTGELFF.